A selection of T cell receptor beta chains follows, all from one sample in a study of T cell responses to AZD1222 COVID-19 vaccine. Some clones are missing from TCRdb's copy, which holds only in-frame ones; the method was immunoSEQ multiplex PCR. This table holds about 140,000 clones, around 93% found once. Sequencing used peripheral blood, obtained on day 0 of AZD1222 vaccination. Receptor source: an adult in good health. CDR3s include the opening cysteine and the closing phenylalanine or tryptophan. The D gene is left open where the match is weak. Clone size is not always given. Where it is, it says once, few, many or a class for expanded clones.

j_call | v_call | d_call | clone_size | cdr3_aa | cdr3_nt
TRBJ2-5 | TRBV3-1/TRBV3-2 | . | . | CASSQVLSGVGETQYF | TGTGCCAGCAGCCAAGTCTTGTCCGGGGTAGGAGAGACCCAGTACTTC
TRBJ1-2 | TRBV28 | . | . | CASSLASSIPYGYTF | TGTGCCAGCAGTTTAGCGTCTAGCATACCGTATGGCTACACCTTC
TRBJ1-3 | TRBV27 | . | . | CASSPHSGNTIYF | TGTGCCAGCTCCCCCCACTCTGGAAACACCATATATTTT
TRBJ1-1 | TRBV2 | . | . | CASSDGGGEAFF | TGTGCCAGCAGTGATGGCGGAGGGGAAGCTTTCTTT
TRBJ2-1 | TRBV21-1 | . | . | CASSKGAEAGGRIHEQFF | TGTGCCAGCAGCAAAGGCGCTGAGGCGGGAGGACGAATCCATGAGCAGTTCTTC
TRBJ1-3 | TRBV28 | . | . | CASSLSLGGSGNTIYF | TGTGCCAGCAGTTTATCGTTAGGGGGCTCTGGAAACACCATATATTTT
TRBJ2-5 | TRBV12-5 | TRBD1 | . | CASVRDRVETQYF | TGTGCTAGTGTCAGGGACAGGGTGGAGACCCAGTACTTC
TRBJ1-5 | TRBV7-2 | . | . | CASSFGPAGDQPQHF | TGTGCCAGCAGCTTCGGACCGGCCGGGGATCAGCCCCAGCATTTT
TRBJ1-4 | TRBV11-3 | . | . | CASSRWGPGNEKLFF | TGTGCCAGCAGCCGCTGGGGGCCGGGTAATGAAAAACTGTTTTTT
TRBJ2-1 | TRBV4-2 | . | . | CASSQPLDNNKLDEQFF | TGTGCCAGCAGCCAACCTCTCGACAATAATAAATTGGATGAGCAGTTCTTC
TRBJ1-6 | TRBV18 | . | . | CASSPAGDSPLHF | TGTGCCAGCTCACCCGCAGGGGATTCACCCCTCCACTTT
TRBJ2-7 | TRBV7-8 | TRBD2 | . | CASSLAPLAGRSYEQYF | TGTGCCAGCAGCTTAGCGCCGCTAGCGGGGAGGTCCTACGAGCAGTACTTC
TRBJ1-2 | TRBV28 | . | once | CASIPLGRRNYGYTF | TGTGCCAGCATCCCCTTGGGGAGGAGAAACTATGGCTACACCTTC
TRBJ2-7 | TRBV15 | . | . | CATGNGRGYPYEQYF | TGTGCCACCGGGAATGGAAGGGGATATCCATACGAGCAGTACTTC
TRBJ2-5 | TRBV24-1 | . | . | CATSLGTEETQYF | TGTGCCACCAGCTTAGGGACTGAAGAGACCCAGTACTTC
TRBJ1-6 | TRBV19 | . | . | CASSGGLNNSPLHF | TGTGCCAGTTCTGGGGGGCTAAATAATTCACCCCTCCACTTT
TRBJ2-3 | TRBV3-1/TRBV3-2 | TRBD2 | . | CASSRRLAGSRGADTQYF | TGTGCCAGCAGCCGGAGGCTAGCGGGATCAAGGGGGGCAGATACGCAGTATTTT
TRBJ1-1 | TRBV12-3/TRBV12-4 | TRBD1 | . | CASSQGQGAFF | TGTGCCAGCAGCCAAGGACAGGGGGCTTTCTTT
TRBJ1-2 | TRBV7-9 | . | few | CASSLTGYNYGYTF | TGTGCCAGCAGCTTGACAGGTTATAACTATGGCTACACCTTC
TRBJ2-2 | TRBV7-7 | . | . | CASSLGEGTGELFF | TGTGCCAGCAGCTTAGGAGAGGGTACCGGGGAGCTGTTTTTT
TRBJ1-5 | TRBV3-1/TRBV3-2 | . | . | CASSPTGTYSNQPQHF | TGTGCCAGCAGTCCCACCGGCACCTATAGCAATCAGCCCCAGCATTTT
TRBJ1-1 | TRBV5-4 | . | . | CASSPGVNTEAFF | TGTGCCAGCAGCCCGGGGGTGAACACTGAAGCTTTCTTT
TRBJ2-3 | TRBV5-4 | TRBD1 | . | CASSGDRGFTDTQYF | TGTGCCAGCAGCGGGGACAGGGGATTCACAGATACGCAGTATTTT
TRBJ1-5 | TRBV19 | . | . | CASSIRDRTYSNQPQHF | TGTGCCAGTAGTATCAGAGACAGAACTTATAGCAATCAGCCCCAGCATTTT
TRBJ2-7 | TRBV24-1 | TRBD2 | . | CATSGVTSGDTYEQYF | TGTGCCACCAGTGGTGTGACTAGCGGAGACACCTACGAGCAGTACTTC
TRBJ2-7 | TRBV4-3 | . | . | CASSQEGRLYEQYF | TGCGCCAGCAGCCAAGAGGGCAGGCTCTACGAGCAGTACTTC
TRBJ1-5 | TRBV5-4 | . | . | CASSLEVNQPQHF | TGTGCCAGCAGCTTGGAAGTGAATCAGCCCCAGCATTTT
TRBJ2-3 | TRBV5-8 | . | . | CASSLFSDTQYF | TGTGCCAGCAGCTTGTTTTCGGATACGCAGTATTTT
TRBJ1-2 | TRBV19 | TRBD1 | . | CASSPNQGAYGYTF | TGTGCCAGTAGTCCTAACCAGGGGGCTTATGGCTACACCTTC
TRBJ1-2 | TRBV6-5 | . | . | CASSTQGGYTF | TGTGCCAGCAGTACGCAAGGCGGCTACACCTTC
TRBJ1-2 | TRBV30 | TRBD1 | . | CAWSPNFGTAYGYTF | TGTGCCTGGAGCCCTAACTTCGGGACAGCATATGGCTACACCTTC
TRBJ2-6 | TRBV18 | TRBD1 | . | CASSLEGAATGEFGANVLTF | TGTGCCAGCTCACTAGAGGGGGCAGCAACAGGGGAGTTTGGGGCCAACGTCCTGACTTTC
TRBJ2-7 | TRBV6-5 | TRBD2 | . | CASSYSLAGGSYEQYF | TGTGCCAGCAGTTACTCCCTAGCGGGAGGGTCCTACGAGCAGTACTTC
TRBJ2-1 | TRBV7-6 | TRBD2 | . | CASREGLAEGNEQFF | TGTGCCAGCAGAGAGGGACTAGCGGAAGGAAATGAGCAGTTCTTC
TRBJ2-7 | TRBV2 | . | . | CASSVAESVEQYF | TGTGCCAGCAGTGTAGCGGAGTCCGTCGAGCAGTACTTC
TRBJ2-2 | TRBV18 | . | . | CASSPVGNTGELFF | TGTGCCAGCTCACCGGTTGGGAACACCGGGGAGCTGTTTTTT
TRBJ1-2 | TRBV11-2 | . | once | CASSLGAANSYGYTF | TGTGCCAGCAGCTTGGGGGCAGCGAATAGCTATGGCTACACCTTC
TRBJ2-5 | TRBV5-1 | . | . | CASSLGGHLQETQYF | TGCGCCAGCAGCTTGGGGGGACACCTCCAAGAGACCCAGTACTTC
TRBJ2-4 | TRBV19 | . | . | CASSRPASDIQYF | TGTGCCAGTAGTCGACCGGCGTCGGACATTCAGTACTTC
TRBJ2-3 | TRBV4-1 | . | many | CASSQDVSTDTQYF | TGCGCCAGCAGCCAAGATGTCTCCACAGATACGCAGTATTTT
TRBJ2-3 | TRBV7-3 | . | . | CASSFSISTDTQYF | TGTGCCAGCAGCTTTAGCATATCCACAGATACGCAGTATTTT
TRBJ1-3 | TRBV7-8 | . | few | CASSERTRALSGNTIYF | TGTGCCAGCAGCGAGCGGACCCGGGCCCTTTCTGGAAACACCATATATTTT
TRBJ1-3 | TRBV27 | TRBD1 | . | CASRSTGVGNTIYF | TGTGCCAGCAGATCCACAGGGGTTGGAAACACCATATATTTT
TRBJ1-3 | TRBV19 | . | . | CASNPGPPGNTIYF | TGTGCCAGTAACCCGGGCCCCCCTGGAAACACCATATATTTT
TRBJ2-1 | TRBV4-1 | . | . | CASSQAASWDEQFF | TGCGCCAGCAGCCAAGCGGCGTCGTGGGATGAGCAGTTCTTC
TRBJ1-1 | TRBV7-9 | TRBD1 | . | CASSPLTGNVGTEAFF | TGTGCCAGCAGCCCACTGACAGGGAACGTTGGCACTGAAGCTTTCTTT
TRBJ1-2 | TRBV5-6 | TRBD1 | . | CASSLTGTGYYGYTF | TGTGCCAGCAGCTTGACCGGGACAGGGTACTATGGCTACACCTTC
TRBJ1-2 | TRBV5-1 | TRBD1 | . | CASSFIGTANYGYTF | TGCGCCAGCAGCTTTATCGGGACAGCTAACTATGGCTACACCTTC
TRBJ2-3 | TRBV2 | TRBD1 | once | CASSLDRGTDTQYF | TGTGCCAGCAGTCTGGACAGGGGGACAGATACGCAGTATTTT
TRBJ2-7 | TRBV11-3 | . | few | CASSLPGGRTYEQYF | TGTGCCAGCAGCCTCCCTGGAGGGAGAACCTACGAGCAGTACTTC
TRBJ1-2 | TRBV5-4 | TRBD1 | . | CASSPGQGTPGYTF | TGTGCCAGCAGCCCCGGACAGGGAACCCCTGGCTACACCTTC
TRBJ1-2 | TRBV7-9 | TRBD1 | . | CASSRTGEGYTF | TGTGCCAGCAGTCGAACAGGGGAAGGCTACACCTTC
TRBJ2-1 | TRBV24-1 | . | few | CATSDTVLSLRNEQFF | TGTGCCACCAGTGATACAGTCTTATCGCTTCGCAATGAGCAGTTCTTC
TRBJ1-1 | TRBV5-1 | . | . | CASGYMDRNTEAFF | TGCGCCAGCGGCTACATGGACAGAAACACTGAAGCTTTCTTT